This T cell receptor (beta chain) is drawn from a study of T cell repertoires in ileal Crohn's disease. This table comes from immunoSEQ multiplex PCR, and its TCRdb copy is limited to in-frame clones, with some not included. The sample records over 4,500 clones, about four fifths being singletons. The sample was ileal tissue. Receptors were obtained from an adult with Crohn's disease.

The chain links TRBV29-1 to TRBJ2-7; the D gene is possibly TRBD1 (6 bases). V shed 5 bases and J shed 2 bases, with 13 bases lying between them. Germline CDR1 and CDR2: SQVTM and ANQGSEA. CDR3 length equals 13 residues. This CDR3 is CSVSPTGTYEQYF. CDR3 coding DNA: TGCAGCGTTTCGCCGACAGGTACCTACGAGCAGTACTTC.